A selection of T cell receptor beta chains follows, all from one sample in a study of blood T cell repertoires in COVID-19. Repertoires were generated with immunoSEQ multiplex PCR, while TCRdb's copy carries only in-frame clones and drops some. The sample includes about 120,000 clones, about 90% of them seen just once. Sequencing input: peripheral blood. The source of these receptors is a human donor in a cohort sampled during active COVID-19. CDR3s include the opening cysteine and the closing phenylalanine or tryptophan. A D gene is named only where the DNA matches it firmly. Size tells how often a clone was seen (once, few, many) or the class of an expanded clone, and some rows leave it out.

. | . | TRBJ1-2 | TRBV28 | CASSSSPLNYGYTF | TGTGCTAGCAGTTCCTCCCCGTTAAACTATGGCTACACCTTC
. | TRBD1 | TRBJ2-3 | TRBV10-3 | CAIREDRGRDTQYF | TGTGCCATCAGGGAAGACAGGGGGCGGGATACGCAGTATTTT
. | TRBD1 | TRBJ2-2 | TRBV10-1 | CASSTGTGVRELFF | TGCGCCAGCAGCACCGGGACAGGGGTTCGGGAGCTGTTTTTT
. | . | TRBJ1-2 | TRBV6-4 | CATRTEIYGYTF | TGTGCCACCCGGACAGAAATCTATGGCTACACCTTC
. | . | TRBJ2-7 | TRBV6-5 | CASSYNREFSYEQYF | TGTGCCAGCAGTTACAACAGGGAGTTCAGCTACGAGCAGTACTTC
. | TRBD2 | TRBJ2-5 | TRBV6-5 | CASRAGGKWGETQYF | TGTGCCAGCAGGGCGGGAGGCAAGTGGGGAGAGACCCAGTACTTC
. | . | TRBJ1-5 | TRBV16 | CASSPQAGFQPQHF | TGTGCCAGCAGCCCACAAGCCGGGTTTCAGCCCCAGCATTTT
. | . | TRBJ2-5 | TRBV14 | CASSHETAQETQYF | TGTGCCAGCAGCCATGAGACAGCCCAAGAGACCCAGTACTTC
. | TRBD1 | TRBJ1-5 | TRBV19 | CASSTGTGGQPQHF | TGTGCCAGTAGTACCGGGACAGGGGGTCAGCCCCAGCATTTT
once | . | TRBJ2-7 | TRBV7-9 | CASSSVSYEQYF | TGTGCCAGCAGCTCCGTGTCCTACGAGCAGTACTTC